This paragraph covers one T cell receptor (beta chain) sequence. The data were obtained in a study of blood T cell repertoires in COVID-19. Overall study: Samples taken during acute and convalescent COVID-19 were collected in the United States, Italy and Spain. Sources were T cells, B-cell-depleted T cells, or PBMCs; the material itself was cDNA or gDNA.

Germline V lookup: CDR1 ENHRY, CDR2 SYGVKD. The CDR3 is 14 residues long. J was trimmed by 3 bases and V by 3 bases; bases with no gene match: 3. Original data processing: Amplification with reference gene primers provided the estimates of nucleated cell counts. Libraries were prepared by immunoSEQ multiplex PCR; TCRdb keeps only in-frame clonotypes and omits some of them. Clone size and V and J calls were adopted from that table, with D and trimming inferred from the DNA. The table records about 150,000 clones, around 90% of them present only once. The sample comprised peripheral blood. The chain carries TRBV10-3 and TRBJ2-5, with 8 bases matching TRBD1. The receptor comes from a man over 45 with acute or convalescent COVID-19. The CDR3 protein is CAISDHRGEETQYF. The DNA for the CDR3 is TGTGCCATCAGTGACCACAGGGGGGAAGAGACCCAGTACTTC.